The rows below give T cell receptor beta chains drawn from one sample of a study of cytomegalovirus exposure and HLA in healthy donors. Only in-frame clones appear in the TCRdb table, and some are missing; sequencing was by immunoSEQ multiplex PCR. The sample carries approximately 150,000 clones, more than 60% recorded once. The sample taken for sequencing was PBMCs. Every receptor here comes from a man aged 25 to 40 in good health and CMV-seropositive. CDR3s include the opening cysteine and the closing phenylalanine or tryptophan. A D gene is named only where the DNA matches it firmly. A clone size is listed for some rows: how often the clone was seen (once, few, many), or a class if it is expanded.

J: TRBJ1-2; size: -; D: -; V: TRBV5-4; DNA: TGTGCCAGCAGCTTGGAGCTAGACGGGGTCTATGGCTACACCTTC; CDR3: CASSLELDGVYGYTF
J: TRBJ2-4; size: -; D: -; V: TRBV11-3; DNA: TGTGCCAGCAGCGCCCAACTAGAGGGAGGAGCCAAAAACATTCAGTACTTC; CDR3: CASSAQLEGGAKNIQYF
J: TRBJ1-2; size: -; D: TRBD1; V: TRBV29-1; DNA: TGCAGCGTGGAGCAGGGGGACTATGGCTACACCTTC; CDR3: CSVEQGDYGYTF
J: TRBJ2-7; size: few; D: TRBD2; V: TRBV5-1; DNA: TGCGCCAGCAGCACGTTTGCGGGACTAGCGGGCTACGAGCAGTACTTC; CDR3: CASSTFAGLAGYEQYF
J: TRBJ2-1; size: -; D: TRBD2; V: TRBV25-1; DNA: TGTGCCAGTACGATAGCGGGAGGGGTTTACAATGAGCAGTTCTTC; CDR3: CASTIAGGVYNEQFF
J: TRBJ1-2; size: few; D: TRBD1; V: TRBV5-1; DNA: TGCGCCAGCAGCTTAACAGGGGATCAGGCCTATGGCTACACCTTC; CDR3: CASSLTGDQAYGYTF
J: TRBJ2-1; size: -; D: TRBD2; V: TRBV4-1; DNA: TGCGCCAGCAGCCAGTCGGGACTAGCGCCTTACAATGAGCAGTTCTTC; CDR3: CASSQSGLAPYNEQFF
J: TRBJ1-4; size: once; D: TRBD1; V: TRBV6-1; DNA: TGTGCCAGCAGTCCCGCCACAGGGGTTTTTGGAAAACTGTTTTTT; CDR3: CASSPATGVFGKLFF
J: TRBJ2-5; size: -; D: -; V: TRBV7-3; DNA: TGTGCCAGCAGCTCCGATGGGGGCGGGACCCAGTACTTC; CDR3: CASSSDGGGTQYF
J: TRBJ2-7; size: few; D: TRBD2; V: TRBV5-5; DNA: TGTGCCAGCAGCTTGGGCGGGAGGGCCTACGAGCAGTACTTC; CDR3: CASSLGGRAYEQYF
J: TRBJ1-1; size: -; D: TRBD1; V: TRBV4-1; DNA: TGCGCCAGCAGCCACCGGGACAGGGAGACTGAAGCTTTCTTT; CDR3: CASSHRDRETEAFF
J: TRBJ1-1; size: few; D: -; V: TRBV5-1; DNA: TGCGCCAGCAGCTTGTACGCCGGGGGAACTGAAGCTTTCTTT; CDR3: CASSLYAGGTEAFF
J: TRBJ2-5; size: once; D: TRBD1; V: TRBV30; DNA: TGTGCCTGGGTACCAGGGGGCGGGGAGCAGTACTTC; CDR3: CAWVPGGGEQYF
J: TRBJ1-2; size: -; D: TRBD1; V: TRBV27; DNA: TGTGCCAGCAAGGCCGGGACAGATCACTATGGCTACACCTTC; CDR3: CASKAGTDHYGYTF
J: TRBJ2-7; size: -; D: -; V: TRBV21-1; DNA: TGTGCCAGCCCCAGGGTGGCAGGGCCGTTCTACGAGCAGTACTTC; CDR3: CASPRVAGPFYEQYF
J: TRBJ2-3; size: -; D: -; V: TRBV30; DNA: TGTGCCTGGAGTCCTTTGGGGGGAGAGGCAGATACGCAGTATTTT; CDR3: CAWSPLGGEADTQYF
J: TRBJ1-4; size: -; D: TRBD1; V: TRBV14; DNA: TGTGCCAGCAGCCAGTGGACAGGGAATAATGAAAAACTGTTTTTT; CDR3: CASSQWTGNNEKLFF
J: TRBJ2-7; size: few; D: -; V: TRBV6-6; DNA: TGTGCCAGCACCCCGCGGGTGTCCTACGAGCAGTACTTC; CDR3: CASTPRVSYEQYF
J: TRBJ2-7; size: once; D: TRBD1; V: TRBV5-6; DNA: TGTGCCAGCATCTACCGGGACAGGGGAAGCGGAAGCGAGCAGTACTTC; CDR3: CASIYRDRGSGSEQYF
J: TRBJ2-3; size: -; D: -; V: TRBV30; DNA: TGTGCCTGGAGTGTACAAGGAGGGTCCGATACGCAGTATTTT; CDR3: CAWSVQGGSDTQYF
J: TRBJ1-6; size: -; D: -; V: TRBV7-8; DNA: TGTGCCAGCAGCTCTCCCAGGGGAAGGGTCGGCTCTACCAATTCACCCCTCCACTTT; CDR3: CASSSPRGRVGSTNSPLHF
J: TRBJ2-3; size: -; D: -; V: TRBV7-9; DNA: TGTGCCAGCAGCTATAAGCGGAGTCAATCGGATACGCAGTATTTT; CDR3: CASSYKRSQSDTQYF
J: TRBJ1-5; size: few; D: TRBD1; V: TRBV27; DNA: TGTGCCAGCAGTGACAGGGAGGATCAGCCCCAGCATTTT; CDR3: CASSDREDQPQHF
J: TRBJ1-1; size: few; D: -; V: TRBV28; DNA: TGTGCCAGCAGTTTTGGGGGCTTGAACACTGAAGCTTTCTTT; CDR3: CASSFGGLNTEAFF
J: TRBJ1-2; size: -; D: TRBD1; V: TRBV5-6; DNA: TGTGCCAGCAGCTGGGTCGACAGGGACTATGGCTACACCTTC; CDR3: CASSWVDRDYGYTF
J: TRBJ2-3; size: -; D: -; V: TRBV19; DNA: TGTGCCAGTAGTTCGAGAGGGGGAAGCACAGATACGCAGTATTTT; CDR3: CASSSRGGSTDTQYF
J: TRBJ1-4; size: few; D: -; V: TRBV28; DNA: TGTGCCAGCAGTTTAGATGGAGAACAGGGCGGGGAAAAACTGTTTTTT; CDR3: CASSLDGEQGGEKLFF
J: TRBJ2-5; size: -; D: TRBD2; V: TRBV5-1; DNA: TGCGCCAGCAGCTTGGCGGTCCGGGAGGCGGAGACCCAGTACTTC; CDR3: CASSLAVREAETQYF
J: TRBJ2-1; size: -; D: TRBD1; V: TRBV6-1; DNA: TGTGCCAGCAGTGAATCAACCGGGACAGGGAGTCGCAATGAGCAGTTCTTC; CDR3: CASSESTGTGSRNEQFF
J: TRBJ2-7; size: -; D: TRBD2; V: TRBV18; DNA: TGTGCCAGCTCACCCTCCAGCGGGAGCTCCTACGAGCAGTACTTC; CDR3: CASSPSSGSSYEQYF
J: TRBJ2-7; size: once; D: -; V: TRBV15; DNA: TGTGCCACCAGCAGGGCCGGTAGTGGAGTAAGCTCCTACGAGCAGTACTTC; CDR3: CATSRAGSGVSSYEQYF
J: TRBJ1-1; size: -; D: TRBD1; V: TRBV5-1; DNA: TGCGCCAGCAGCTCGCCCGGGACAGATATAATGAACACTGAAGCTTTCTTT; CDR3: CASSSPGTDIMNTEAFF
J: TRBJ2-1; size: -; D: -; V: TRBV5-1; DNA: TGCGCCAGCAGCTTGGGGGGAGCCACCAATGAGCAGTTCTTC; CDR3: CASSLGGATNEQFF
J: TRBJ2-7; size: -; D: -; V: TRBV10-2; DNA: TGCGCCAGCACCAACCTAGCAGTGTCCTACGAGCAGTACTTC; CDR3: CASTNLAVSYEQYF
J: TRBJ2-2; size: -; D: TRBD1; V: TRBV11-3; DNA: TGTGCCAGCAACAGGGGGCTATTTCAGAACACCGGGGAGCTGTTTTTT; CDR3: CASNRGLFQNTGELFF